A selection of T cell receptor beta chains follows, all from one sample in a study of blood T cell repertoires in COVID-19. TCRdb's copy holds only in-frame clones and misses some; the assay was immunoSEQ multiplex PCR. Of about 330,000 clones listed, 86% were seen once; the top ten hold 1.5% to 2%. The specimen was peripheral blood. The receptor set was obtained from a woman aged 50 to 60 with acute or convalescent COVID-19. Both conserved end residues are part of each CDR3. D genes are given only for firm matches. Size values are once, few and many counts, or a class for expanded clones, and some rows have none.

clone size: .
D gene: .
V gene: TRBV29-1
J gene: TRBJ1-1
CDR3 length: 13
CDR3 protein: CSVSRQPNTEAFF
CDR3 DNA: TGCAGCGTCTCCCGACAGCCGAACACTGAAGCTTTCTTT

clone size: .
D gene: TRBD1
V gene: TRBV2
J gene: TRBJ1-5
CDR3 length: 13
CDR3 protein: CASRGQGLQPQHF
CDR3 DNA: TGTGCCAGCAGAGGACAGGGGTTACAGCCCCAGCATTTT

clone size: .
D gene: TRBD1
V gene: TRBV18
J gene: TRBJ2-1
CDR3 length: 15
CDR3 protein: CASSPKGTGDNEQFF
CDR3 DNA: TGTGCCAGCTCCCCTAAGGGGACAGGGGACAATGAGCAGTTCTTC

clone size: .
D gene: .
V gene: TRBV24-1
J gene: TRBJ2-3
CDR3 length: 15
CDR3 protein: CATSEENTRTDTQYF
CDR3 DNA: TGTGCCACCAGTGAGGAGAATACCCGCACAGATACGCAGTATTTT

clone size: .
D gene: TRBD1
V gene: TRBV10-3
J gene: TRBJ1-1
CDR3 length: 13
CDR3 protein: CAISSTGDTEAFF
CDR3 DNA: TGTGCCATCAGTTCGACAGGGGACACTGAAGCTTTCTTT

clone size: once
D gene: .
V gene: TRBV6-1
J gene: TRBJ1-1
CDR3 length: 13
CDR3 protein: CASSEYGWVKAFF
CDR3 DNA: TGTGCCAGCAGTGAATACGGGTGGGTGAAAGCTTTCTTT

clone size: .
D gene: .
V gene: TRBV3-1/TRBV3-2
J gene: TRBJ2-2
CDR3 length: 15
CDR3 protein: CASSQDPIVSGELFF
CDR3 DNA: TGTGCCAGCAGCCAAGATCCGATAGTCTCCGGGGAGCTGTTTTTT

clone size: few
D gene: TRBD1
V gene: TRBV10-3
J gene: TRBJ2-2
CDR3 length: 15
CDR3 protein: CAIRAGTENTGELFF
CDR3 DNA: TGTGCCATCAGGGCCGGGACAGAGAACACCGGGGAGCTGTTTTTT

clone size: .
D gene: .
V gene: TRBV11-2
J gene: TRBJ1-2
CDR3 length: 14
CDR3 protein: CASSRGGGDYGYTF
CDR3 DNA: TGTGCCAGCAGCCGCGGAGGGGGGGACTATGGCTACACCTTC

clone size: .
D gene: .
V gene: TRBV30
J gene: TRBJ1-4
CDR3 length: 15
CDR3 protein: CAWSVPRNGNEKLFF
CDR3 DNA: TGTGCCTGGAGTGTACCCCGAAACGGTAATGAAAAACTGTTTTTT

clone size: .
D gene: TRBD2
V gene: TRBV27
J gene: TRBJ2-1
CDR3 length: 14
CDR3 protein: CASSETSGRHEQFF
CDR3 DNA: TGTGCCAGCAGTGAGACTAGCGGGAGGCATGAGCAGTTCTTC

clone size: .
D gene: .
V gene: TRBV6-5
J gene: TRBJ2-3
CDR3 length: 13
CDR3 protein: CASSYTSTDTQYF
CDR3 DNA: TGTGCCAGCAGTTACACTAGCACAGATACGCAGTATTTT

clone size: .
D gene: .
V gene: TRBV7-3
J gene: TRBJ1-1
CDR3 length: 14
CDR3 protein: CASSLTGGGTEAFF
CDR3 DNA: TGTGCCAGCAGCTTAACCGGGGGAGGGACTGAAGCTTTCTTT

clone size: .
D gene: .
V gene: TRBV4-2
J gene: TRBJ2-1
CDR3 length: 13
CDR3 protein: CASSQVIWSEQFF
CDR3 DNA: TGTGCCAGCAGCCAGGTGATTTGGAGTGAGCAGTTCTTC

clone size: .
D gene: .
V gene: TRBV20-1
J gene: TRBJ2-7
CDR3 length: 11
CDR3 protein: CSARLVTEQYF
CDR3 DNA: TGCAGTGCTAGACTAGTTACCGAGCAGTACTTC

clone size: many
D gene: TRBD2
V gene: TRBV19
J gene: TRBJ2-7
CDR3 length: 15
CDR3 protein: CASSFGLAGSYEQYF
CDR3 DNA: TGTGCCAGTAGTTTTGGCCTAGCGGGGTCCTACGAGCAGTACTTC

clone size: .
D gene: .
V gene: TRBV3-1/TRBV3-2
J gene: TRBJ2-5
CDR3 length: 15
CDR3 protein: CASSQEGAYQETQYF
CDR3 DNA: TGTGCCAGCAGCCAAGAGGGGGCGTACCAAGAGACCCAGTACTTC